Each of the 26 T cell receptor beta chains below was sequenced from the same sample in a study of patients and donors after allogeneic stem cell transplantation (dated by TCRdb to the early 2020s). The library was made by RT-PCR. Instrument used: NextSeq 550. Using fastp at Q25 and MiXCR, TCRdb reprocessed the public reads and kept productive beta chains. Merged by CDR3 protein, the rows form single entries marked with the most common genes and DNA. The sample table contains 90,000 to 120,000 distinct CDR3 sequences; only one count was recorded for 35% to 45% of them. 27% of the sample is held by the ten biggest clonotypes. The sequencing input was blood, either unsorted or a sorted T cell fraction (not recorded which). The receptors come from a human donor who was either an allogeneic HSCT recipient or a stem cell or donor lymphocyte infusion donor (not recorded which). It is not recorded whose cells these are; they may come from a transplant donor.

The rearrangement joins TRBV10-3 to TRBJ2-1; 7 nucleotides match TRBD2. The CDR3 extends over 15 amino acids. Trimming at V came to 7 bases and at J to 4 bases, leaving 10 bases not matched to a gene. Germline CDR1 ENHRY, CDR2 SYGVKD. CDR3 sequence: CAIKDGRELYNEQFF. The CDR3 nucleotides read TGTGCCATCAAGGACGGGCGGGAGCTTTACAATGAGCAGTTCTTC.

The chain carries TRBV27 and TRBJ2-6; TRBD1 aligns across 7 bases. V lost 6 bases and J lost 4; bases outside the gene matches: 6. Germline lookup yields CDR1 MNHEY and CDR2 SMNVEV (reference sequence). This CDR3 has 15 amino acids. In DNA, the CDR3 is TGTGCCAGCAGCCAACAGGGGAACGGGGCCAACGTCCTGACTTTC. Its protein product is CASSQQGNGANVLTF.

The rearrangement uses TRBV20-1 and TRBJ1-5; D remains ambiguous. The CDR3 runs 12 residues. Germline V lookup: CDR1 DFQATT, CDR2 SNEGSKA (reference sequence). V shed 3 bases and J shed 0 bases, with 3 bases lying between them. The CDR3 bases are TGCAGTGCTAGTGTTAGCAATCAGCCCCAGCATTTT. This sequence encodes CSASVSNQPQHF.

V and J are TRBV20-1 and TRBJ2-3; D is possibly TRBD2 (6 bases). The CDR3 spans 13 residues. The V and J ends lost 6 bases and 2 bases respectively, with 12 bases between them. The V gene's germline CDR1 is DFQATT and CDR2 SNEGSKA (reference sequence). In DNA, the CDR3 is TGCAGTGCCATCCGGGACTTCACAGATACGCAGTATTTT. Residues: CSAIRDFTDTQYF.

This CDR3 is CASSIRLQNTEAFF. The CDR3 DNA is TGTGCCAGTAGTATCAGACTCCAGAACACTGAAGCTTTCTTT. This chain joins TRBV19 and TRBJ1-1; unclear D gene. The CDR3 runs to 14 residues. The V gene lost 3 bases and the J gene lost 1 base, with 9 bases spanning the gap. Germline V CDR1 and CDR2: LNHDA, SQIVND (reference sequence).

This rearrangement joins TRBV3-1 to TRBJ1-5; 9 bases match TRBD1. The CDR3 is 15 amino acids. V gave up 3 bases and J gave up 5 bases; unmatched junction bases: 5. The germline V gene has CDR1 LGHDT and CDR2 YNNKEL (reference sequence). The CDR3: CASSQGTGRDQPQHF. DNA of the CDR3: TGTGCCAGCAGCCAGGGGACAGGGCGCGATCAGCCCCAGCATTTT.

This clonotype was picked up a small number of times. This sequence joins TRBV29-1 and TRBJ2-1; maybe TRBD1 (6 bases). This CDR3 contains 13 residues. V was pared by 4 bases and J by 2 bases, with 9 bases between. Germline lookup yields CDR1 SQVTM and CDR2 ANQGSEA. CDR3 coding DNA: TGCAGCGTTGCAGGGGATCCCTACAATGAGCAGTTCTTC. Its translation: CSVAGDPYNEQFF.

A few counts support this clonotype. The gene calls are TRBV12-3 or TRBV12-4 and TRBJ2-1, with D perhaps assigned TRBD1 or TRBD2 (5 bases each). The CDR3 is 15 residues long. The germline V and J ends were trimmed by 7 bases and 0 bases, with 13 bases remaining between them. The CDR3 loop reads CASTPGRSSYNEQFF. DNA for the CDR3: TGTGCCAGCACCCCGGGACGGTCCTCCTACAATGAGCAGTTCTTC.

This clonotype has a handful of counts. The chain is built from TRBV4-2 and TRBJ1-4; 9 bases are shared with TRBD1. CDR3 length: 16 amino acids. Trimming cost V 5 bases and J 7 bases; bases outside gene matches: 11. Germline-derived CDR1 and CDR2 are LGHNA and YNFKEQ. The CDR3 DNA is TGTGCCAGCAGCTCCCGGGACAGGGTATTTCGTGAAAAACTGTTTTTT. This encodes CASSSRDRVFREKLFF.

The chain uses TRBV20-1 and TRBJ1-1; D may be TRBD1 (6 bases). CDR3 size: 13 residues. Germline CDR1 and CDR2: DFQATT and SNEGSKA (reference sequence). Trimming removed 0 bases at V and 7 bases at J, with 12 bases between. CDR3 DNA sequence: TGCAGTGCTAGAGATATAAGGGGGAATGAAGCTTTCTTT. This translates into CSARDIRGNEAFF.

J is TRBJ2-7 and V is TRBV25-1, with a tentative D call TRBD2 (7 bases). Germline V gene sequence: CDR1 MGHDK, CDR2 SYGVNS. V lost 4 bases and J 2 bases, leaving 18 bases between the germline ends. The CDR3 loop spans 16 amino acids. The CDR3 region has the DNA TGTGCCAGCAGTGCCCGAGGGGGGGAGGCAACCTACGAGCAGTACTTC. Translation: CASSARGGEATYEQYF.

The genes are TRBV20-1 and TRBJ1-6; possibly TRBD1 for D (6 bases). The CDR3 sequence is 13 residues long. With 3 bases removed from V and 8 bases from J, the gap between germline ends came to 11 bases. Germline lookup yields CDR1 DFQATT and CDR2 SNEGSKA (reference sequence). Written as DNA, the CDR3 is TGCAGTGCTAGCCCGGACAGCGATTCACCCCTCCACTTT. Amino acid sequence: CSASPDSDSPLHF.

This clonotype came up many times. V gene TRBV5-5 combines with J gene TRBJ2-5; TRBD2 aligns across 7 bases. The germline CDR1 and CDR2 sequences are SGHKS and YYEKEE (reference sequence). After removal of 4 bases from V and 0 bases from J, the junction contained 3 bases not matched to a gene. This CDR3 spans 14 amino acids. The CDR3 is CASSPGTNQETQYF. CDR3 DNA: TGTGCCAGCAGCCCCGGGACTAACCAAGAGACCCAGTACTTC.

The gene calls are TRBV7-2 and TRBJ2-3; TRBD2 matches at 7 bases. The CDR3 extends over 16 amino acids. Per germline, CDR1 SGHTA and CDR2 FQGNSA. V shed 2 bases and J 2 bases; nucleotides not matched to a gene: 7. CDR3 sequence reads: CASSLPPGRLTDTQYF. CDR3 nucleotide sequence: TGTGCCAGCAGCTTACCCCCCGGGAGGCTCACAGATACGCAGTATTTT.

The chain joins TRBV7-8 to TRBJ1-1; D gene ambiguous. Per the germline V gene, CDR1 is SGHVS and CDR2 is FQNEAQ. The CDR3 runs to 12 residues. The V gene lost 1 base and the J gene lost 4 bases, with 4 bases spanning the gap. CDR3 residues: CASSLGSTEAFF. DNA of the CDR3: TGTGCCAGCAGCTTAGGGAGCACTGAAGCTTTCTTT.

This clonotype showed up just a few times. The chain has TRBV6-2 or TRBV6-3 and TRBJ1-1, with 7 bases matching TRBD1. CDR1 is MNHEY, CDR2 SVGEGT, per germline. Trimming removed 7 bases from V and 1 base from J; junction bases left unmatched: 3. CDR3 length equals 13 residues. The DNA of the CDR3 is TGTGCCAGCAAGACAGGGAAGAACACTGAAGCTTTCTTT. Translation gives CASKTGKNTEAFF.

This clonotype was seen many times. V usage is TRBV29-1 and J usage is TRBJ1-2, with a possible D match to TRBD1 (5 bases). Trimming took off 4 bases at V and 3 bases at J, with 12 bases between the two ends. The CDR3 runs to 13 residues. Germline V lookup: CDR1 SQVTM, CDR2 ANQGSEA. CDR3 sequence (DNA): TGCAGCGTTGCAGCAGGGTTCGACTATGGCTACACCTTC. Its protein product is CSVAAGFDYGYTF.

The chain is built from TRBV20-1 and TRBJ2-1, with 11 bases matching TRBD2. Per germline, CDR1 DFQATT and CDR2 SNEGSKA (reference sequence). The CDR3 is 17 residues long. V dropped 0 bases and J dropped 5; count of bases not matched to a gene: 9. CDR3 amino acids: CSARDLEVAGGDNEQFF. The CDR3 DNA sequence: TGCAGTGCTAGAGATTTAGAGGTAGCGGGAGGGGACAATGAGCAGTTCTTC.

The V gene is TRBV20-1, the J gene TRBJ2-3; TRBD2 matches 8 bases. Germline V gene data show CDR1 as DFQATT and CDR2 as SNEGSKA (reference sequence). V lost 2 bases and J lost 10; bases outside the gene matches: 2. The CDR3 has 11 amino acids. The CDR3 sequence is CSARLAGPQYF. CDR3 DNA sequence: TGCAGTGCTAGACTAGCGGGCCCGCAGTATTTT.

This clonotype turned up a few times. This chain connects TRBV20-1 to TRBJ2-4; 7 nucleotides align to TRBD2. This CDR3 spans 14 amino acids. With 5 bases clipped from V and 0 bases from J, the junction kept 4 bases outside the gene matches. From germline, CDR1 is DFQATT and CDR2 SNEGSKA (reference sequence). The CDR3 DNA reads TGCAGTGCTTCCAGCGGGGTAGCCAAAAACATTCAGTACTTC. Its protein product is CSASSGVAKNIQYF.

This chain connects TRBV7-2 to TRBJ2-1; perhaps TRBD2 as D (6 bases). This CDR3 comprises 14 residues. CDR1 SGHTA and CDR2 FQGNSA come from the germline V gene. The V end lost 6 bases, the J end lost 0 bases, and 9 bases lay between the germline ends. The CDR3 reads CASRSGSSYNEQFF. CDR3 nucleotides: TGTGCCAGCAGATCCGGGAGCTCCTACAATGAGCAGTTCTTC. The full variable domain, completed using reference TRBV7-2 and TRBJ2-1, is GAGVSQSPSNKVTEKGKDVELRCDPISGHTALYWYRQSLGQGLEFLIYFQGNSAPDKSGLPSDRFSAERTGGSVSTLTIQRTQQEDSAVYLCASRSGSSYNEQFFGPGTRLTVL.

There are a few counts of this clonotype. The chain has TRBV4-2 and TRBJ1-6, with TRBD1 matching over 8 bases. Germline V gene data show CDR1 as LGHNA and CDR2 as YNFKEQ. The CDR3 loop spans 14 amino acids. V gave up 6 bases and J gave up 7 bases; unmatched junction bases: 5. This chain's CDR3 is CASRLTGANSPLHF. The DNA of the CDR3 is TGTGCCAGCAGGCTGACAGGGGCAAATTCACCCCTCCACTTT.

This rearrangement joins TRBV4-2 to TRBJ1-5; perhaps TRBD1 as D (5 bases). Deletions cut 1 base from V and 3 bases from J, with 10 bases between. Germline assignment: CDR1 LGHNA and CDR2 YNFKEQ. This CDR3 has 15 amino acids. The CDR3 here is CASSQGWDSNQPQHF. The CDR3 DNA is TGTGCCAGCAGCCAAGGCTGGGACTCCAATCAGCCCCAGCATTTT.

This clonotype was seen only a few times. The chain has TRBV2 and TRBJ1-2; D possibly corresponds to TRBD1 (5 bases). Trimming removed 11 bases at V and 6 bases at J, with 19 bases between. The CDR3 length is 13 residues. Germline V gene data show CDR1 as SNHLY and CDR2 as FYNNEI. DNA of the CDR3: TGTGCCGCCTCGGGGGGACTTTGGGATGGCTACACCTTC. The encoded protein is CAASGGLWDGYTF. The variable domain in full, with the rest retrieved from reference TRBV2 and TRBJ1-2, is EPEVTQTPSHQVTQMGQEVILRCVPISNHLYFYWYRQILGQKVEFLVSFYNNEISEKSEIFDDQFSVERPDGSNFTLKIRSTKLEDSAMYFCAASGGLWDGYTFGSGTRLTVV.

The rearrangement uses TRBV5-1 and TRBJ2-4; D is unresolved. The CDR3 is 15 amino acids. V lost 7 bases, J lost 0 bases, and 14 bases lay in between. Germline V gene lookup returns CDR1 SGHRS and CDR2 YFSETQ. The CDR3 DNA is TGCGCCAGCTTCGGAGAAGGGATAGCCAAAAACATTCAGTACTTC. Translated: CASFGEGIAKNIQYF. The full variable domain, with the rest looked up from reference TRBV5-1 and TRBJ2-4, is KAGVTQTPRYLIKTRGQQVTLSCSPISGHRSVSWYQQTPGQGLQFLFEYFSETQRNKGNFPGRFSGRQFSNSRSEMNVSTLELGDSALYLCASFGEGIAKNIQYFGAGTRLSVL.

At least ten counts were recorded for this clonotype. CDR3 DNA: TGCAGTGCTAGAGCCGGGCCCCCGGAGACTGAAGCTTTCTTT. Its protein is CSARAGPPETEAFF. V gene TRBV20-1 combines with J gene TRBJ1-1, with D uncertain. The CDR3 spans 14 residues. V lost 1 base and J lost 5, with 14 bases in between. Germline CDR1 DFQATT, CDR2 SNEGSKA (reference sequence).